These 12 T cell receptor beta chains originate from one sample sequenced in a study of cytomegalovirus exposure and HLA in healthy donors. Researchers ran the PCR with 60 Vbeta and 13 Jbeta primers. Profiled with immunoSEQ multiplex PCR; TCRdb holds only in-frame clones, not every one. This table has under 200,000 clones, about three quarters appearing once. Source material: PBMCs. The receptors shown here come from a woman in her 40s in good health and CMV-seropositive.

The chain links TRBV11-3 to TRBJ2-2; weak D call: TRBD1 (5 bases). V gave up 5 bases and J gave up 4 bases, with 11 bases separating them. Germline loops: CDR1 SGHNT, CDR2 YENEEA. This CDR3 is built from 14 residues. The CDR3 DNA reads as TGTGCCAGCAGCGTGGTGCAGGGCACCGGGGAGCTGTTTTTT. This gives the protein CASSVVQGTGELFF.

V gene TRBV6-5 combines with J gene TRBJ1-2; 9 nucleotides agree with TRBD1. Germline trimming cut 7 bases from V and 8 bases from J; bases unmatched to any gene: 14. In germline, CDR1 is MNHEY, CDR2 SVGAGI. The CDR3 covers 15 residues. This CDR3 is CASTVTGTGSMGYTF. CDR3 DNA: TGTGCCAGCACCGTAACCGGGACAGGGTCGATGGGCTACACCTTC.

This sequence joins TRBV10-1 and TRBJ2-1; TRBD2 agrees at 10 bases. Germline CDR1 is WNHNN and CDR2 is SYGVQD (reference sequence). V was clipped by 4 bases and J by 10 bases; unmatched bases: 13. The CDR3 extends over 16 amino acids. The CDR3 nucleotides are TGCGCCAGCAGTGTAGGGTGGACTAGCGGTCGCTTCGAGCAGTTCTTC. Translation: CASSVGWTSGRFEQFF.

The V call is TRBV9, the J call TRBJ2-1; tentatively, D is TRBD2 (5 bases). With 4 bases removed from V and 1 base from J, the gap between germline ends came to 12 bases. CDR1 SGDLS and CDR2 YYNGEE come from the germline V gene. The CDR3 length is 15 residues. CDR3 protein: CASSPQPGSYNEQFF. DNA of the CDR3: TGTGCCAGCAGCCCTCAGCCGGGGTCCTACAATGAGCAGTTCTTC. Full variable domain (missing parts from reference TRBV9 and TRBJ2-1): DSGVTQTPKHLITATGQRVTLRCSPRSGDLSVYWYQQSLDQGLQFLIQYYNGEERAKGNILERFSAQQFPDLHSELNLSSLELGDSALYFCASSPQPGSYNEQFFGPGTRLTVL.

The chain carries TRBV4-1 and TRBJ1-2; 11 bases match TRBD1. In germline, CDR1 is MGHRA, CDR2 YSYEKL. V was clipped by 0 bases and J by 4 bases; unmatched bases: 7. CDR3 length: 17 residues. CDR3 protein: CASSQDRTGGMRYGYTF. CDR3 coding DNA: TGCGCCAGCAGCCAAGATAGGACAGGGGGCATGCGCTATGGCTACACCTTC.

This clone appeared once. The CDR3 nucleotides read TGTGCCAGCAGTTACGGCGGGAGGGCCTTCAATGAGCAGTTCTTC. Translation: CASSYGGRAFNEQFF. The chain links TRBV6-5 to TRBJ2-1, with TRBD2 identical over 9 bases. CDR3 length equals 15 residues. The trim removed 2 bases at V and 6 bases at J, leaving 5 bases unmatched. The germline gives CDR1 MNHEY, CDR2 SVGAGI.

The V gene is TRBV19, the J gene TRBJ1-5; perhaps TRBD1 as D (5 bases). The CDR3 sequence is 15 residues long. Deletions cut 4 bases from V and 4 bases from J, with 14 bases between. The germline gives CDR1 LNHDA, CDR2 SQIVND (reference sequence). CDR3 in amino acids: CASSTLDTSNQPQHF. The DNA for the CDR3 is TGTGCCAGTAGTACCTTGGACACCTCGAATCAGCCCCAGCATTTT.

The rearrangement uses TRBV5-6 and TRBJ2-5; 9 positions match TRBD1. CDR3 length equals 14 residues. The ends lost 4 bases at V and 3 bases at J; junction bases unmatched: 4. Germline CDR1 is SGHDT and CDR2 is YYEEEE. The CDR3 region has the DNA TGTGCCAGCAGCGGGACAGGGAAGGAAGAGACCCAGTACTTC. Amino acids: CASSGTGKEETQYF. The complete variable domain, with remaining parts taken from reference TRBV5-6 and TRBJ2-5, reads DAGVTQSPTHLIKTRGQQVTLRCSPKSGHDTVSWYQQALGQGPQFIFQYYEEEERQRGNFPDRFSGHQFPNYSSELNVNALLLGDSALYLCASSGTGKEETQYFGPGTRLLVL.

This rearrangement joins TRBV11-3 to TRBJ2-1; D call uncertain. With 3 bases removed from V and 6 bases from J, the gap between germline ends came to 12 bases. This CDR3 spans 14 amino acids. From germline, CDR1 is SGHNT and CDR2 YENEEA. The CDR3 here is CASSFLDGFNEQFF. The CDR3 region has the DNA TGTGCCAGCAGCTTTCTAGATGGGTTCAATGAGCAGTTCTTC.

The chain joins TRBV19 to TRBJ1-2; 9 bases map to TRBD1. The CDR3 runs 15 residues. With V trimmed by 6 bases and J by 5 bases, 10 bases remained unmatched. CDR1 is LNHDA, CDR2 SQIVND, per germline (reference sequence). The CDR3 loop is CASSPGGQGRYGYTF. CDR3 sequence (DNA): TGTGCCAGTAGCCCCGGTGGACAGGGGAGATATGGCTACACCTTC.

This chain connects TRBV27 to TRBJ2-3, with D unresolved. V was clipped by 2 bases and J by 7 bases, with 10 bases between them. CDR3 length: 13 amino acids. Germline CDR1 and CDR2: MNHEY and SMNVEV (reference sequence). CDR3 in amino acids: CASSLDHLNTQYF. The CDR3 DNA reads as TGTGCCAGCAGTTTAGATCACCTAAATACGCAGTATTTT.

The CDR3 spells CASSPGAGAYEQYF. CDR3 bases: TGTGCCAGCTCACCAGGCGCGGGTGCCTACGAGCAGTACTTC. The chain joins TRBV18 to TRBJ2-7, with a possible D match to TRBD2 (5 bases). From germline, CDR1 is KGHSH and CDR2 LQKENI. This CDR3 is 14 amino acids long. The V gene lost 2 bases and the J gene lost 2 bases, with 10 bases spanning the gap.